What follows are 19 T cell receptor beta chains derived from one specimen sequenced in a study of T-cell reconstitution after alpha-beta-depleted transplantation in children. Unique molecular identifiers tagged the TCRbeta library. TCRdb called the PCR reads again in MiXCR, with one record for every CDR3 protein. This table has 15,000 to 20,000 distinct CDR3 sequences, over 10% appearing once. Material: PBMCs, mostly from graft donor cells, obtained 180 days after TCRalphabeta/CD19-depleted stem cell transplant. These receptors were obtained from a boy under two years old who had a stem cell transplant for Wiskott-Aldrich syndrome, so the T cells may come from the graft donor.

This clonotype was picked up many times. The J gene is TRBJ2-1, the V gene TRBV7-9; D is uncertain. Per germline, CDR1 SEHNR and CDR2 FQNEAQ (reference sequence). V dropped 5 bases and J dropped 1 base, with 12 bases sitting between them. CDR3 size: 15 residues. In DNA form, the CDR3 reads TGTGCCAGCAGCACTCGTCCGGGTTCCTACAATGAGCAGTTCTTC. Amino acids: CASSTRPGSYNEQFF.

This clonotype was counted between two and nine times. J is TRBJ2-1 and V is TRBV20-1; TRBD2 matches at 7 bases. The CDR3 runs 15 residues. V shed 1 base and J 2 bases; nucleotides not matched to a gene: 5. Germline CDR1 is DFQATT and CDR2 is SNEGSKA (reference sequence). CDR3 DNA: TGCAGTGCTAGAGTTAGCGGGCTTACCTACAATGAGCAGTTCTTC. Translating gives CSARVSGLTYNEQFF.

This clonotype has ten or more counts. The V call is TRBV10-3, the J call TRBJ1-4; D not certain. This CDR3 spans 14 amino acids. V lost 3 bases and J lost 0, with 5 bases in between. CDR1 ENHRY and CDR2 SYGVKD come from the germline V gene. CDR3 protein: CAISETTTNEKLFF. CDR3 DNA: TGTGCCATCAGTGAAACTACAACTAATGAAAAACTGTTTTTT.

This clonotype came up many times. The CDR3, as DNA: TGTGCCAGCAGTTACTCGCCCGCGACAGGGTTCTACGAGCAGTACTTC. Its translation is CASSYSPATGFYEQYF. The rearrangement links TRBV6-2 or TRBV6-3 to TRBJ2-7; the match to TRBD1 covers 7 bases. Germline lookup yields CDR1 MNHEY and CDR2 SVGEGT. Losses at the gene ends were 0 bases for V and 3 bases for J; bases not matched to a gene: 8. This CDR3 region has 16 residues.

This clonotype was detected many times. V usage is TRBV28 and J usage is TRBJ1-2; 7 nucleotides align to TRBD1. V trimming: 3 bases; J trimming: 2 bases; junction bases outside the gene matches: 0. The CDR3 is 13 amino acids. Germline values: CDR1 MDHEN, CDR2 SYDVKM. The CDR3 loop is CASSLTGNYGYTF. CDR3 nucleotide sequence: TGTGCCAGCAGTTTGACAGGGAACTATGGCTACACCTTC.

This clonotype was seen ten or more times. This chain uses TRBV20-1 with TRBJ2-7; 8 bases are a match to TRBD2. The CDR3 has 14 residues. V lost 2 bases, J lost 2 bases, and 5 bases stayed unmatched. Germline loops: CDR1 DFQATT, CDR2 SNEGSKA (reference sequence). The CDR3 DNA is TGCAGTGCTAGATCGGCGGGACTAGCCTACGAGCAGTACTTC. Protein product: CSARSAGLAYEQYF.

V is TRBV5-1 and J is TRBJ2-1, with D possibly matching TRBD2 (10 bases). Germline V lookup: CDR1 SGHRS, CDR2 YFSETQ. V dropped 4 bases and J dropped 4 bases, with 33 bases sitting between them. The CDR3 has 21 residues. The chain's CDR3 is CASSSRDRDFFSGGLYNEQFF. CDR3 nucleotides: TGCGCCAGCAGCAGCCGGGACAGGGATTTCTTTAGCGGGGGGCTGTACAATGAGCAGTTCTTC.

J is TRBJ2-2 and V is TRBV2; D is undetermined. The length of the CDR3 is 14 residues. CDR1 and CDR2 from the germline V gene are SNHLY and FYNNEI. The V end lost 6 bases, the J end lost 8 bases, and 16 bases lay between the germline ends. CDR3 bases: TGTGCCAGCAGCCCCGGGCCCCTCGCGGGGGAGCTGTTTTTT. Protein: CASSPGPLAGELFF.

The sample holds a few counts of this clonotype. CDR3 in DNA: TGTGCCAGCACCTTTAGTGAGGTCTCCAAAAACATTCAGTACTTC. It encodes CASTFSEVSKNIQYF. The chain has TRBV7-9 and TRBJ2-4; D is unresolved. CDR1 and CDR2 from the germline V gene are SEHNR and FQNEAQ (reference sequence). The CDR3 has 15 residues. Between the trimmed V and J ends, which lost 7 bases and 2 bases, there was a span of 15 bases.

Comments on this clonotype: This could be a read error, since a much larger clone is one nucleotide away. V gene TRBV7-9 combines with J gene TRBJ2-4; the match to TRBD1 covers 9 bases. V dropped 6 bases and J dropped 6; count of bases not matched to a gene: 12. This CDR3 has 16 amino acids. Germline assignment: CDR1 SEHNR and CDR2 FQNEAQ (reference sequence). CDR3 amino acids: CASSSVLGTGRNIQYF. The CDR3 DNA is TGTGCCAGCAGTTCAGTACTCGGGACAGGGCGAAACATTCAGTACTTC.

This clonotype was detected many times. The gene calls are TRBV28 and TRBJ2-7; no clear D gene. The CDR3 extends over 12 amino acids. V was clipped by 5 bases and J by 7 bases, with 12 bases between them. Germline V gene data show CDR1 as MDHEN and CDR2 as SYDVKM. CDR3 nucleotides: TGTGCCAGCAGTGGGTACGGTCGGGAGCAGTACTTC. Its protein is CASSGYGREQYF.

The gene calls are TRBV5-1 and TRBJ2-7; 9 bases agree with TRBD2. Germline lookup yields CDR1 SGHRS and CDR2 YFSETQ. The CDR3 contains 15 residues. The junction had 6 bases not matched to a gene; V was cut back by 3 bases and J by 2 bases. CDR3 region: CASSSILAGPYEQYF. The CDR3 DNA is TGCGCCAGCAGCTCTATTCTAGCGGGACCCTACGAGCAGTACTTC.

V usage is TRBV5-6 and J usage is TRBJ1-2; D perhaps matches TRBD1 (5 bases). CDR3 size: 15 residues. V was clipped by 4 bases and J by 4 bases, with 17 bases between them. Germline CDR1 is SGHDT and CDR2 is YYEEEE. CDR3: CASSLWWGEPYGYTF. CDR3 sequence (DNA): TGTGCCAGCAGCCTCTGGTGGGGGGAGCCCTATGGCTACACCTTC.

This clonotype was detected many times. This chain joins TRBV20-1 and TRBJ1-2; D is undetermined. This CDR3 has 14 amino acids. CDR1 and CDR2 from the germline V gene are DFQATT and SNEGSKA (reference sequence). The V end was cut by 1 base, the J end by 3 bases, with 12 bases between. CDR3 region: CSARAERLDYGYTF. The CDR3 DNA reads as TGCAGTGCTAGAGCTGAGAGGTTAGACTATGGCTACACCTTC.

The V call is TRBV28, the J call TRBJ2-3; D remains ambiguous. CDR3 length: 14 amino acids. The germline CDR1 and CDR2 sequences are MDHEN and SYDVKM. V was clipped by 11 bases and J by 3 bases, with 18 bases between them. The CDR3 reads CAATEKVGTDTQYF. The CDR3 region has the DNA TGTGCCGCCACCGAGAAAGTGGGAACAGATACGCAGTATTTT.

The rearrangement links TRBV20-1 to TRBJ2-1; D assignment may be TRBD1 or TRBD2 (5 bases each). The length of the CDR3 is 14 residues. Trimming removed 4 bases from V and 4 bases from J, with 14 bases in between. The germline V gene has CDR1 DFQATT and CDR2 SNEGSKA (reference sequence). CDR3 in amino acids: CSAIEGTGYNEQFF. DNA of the CDR3: TGCAGTGCTATAGAGGGGACCGGGTACAATGAGCAGTTCTTC.

The rearrangement uses TRBV4-3 and TRBJ2-1, with D unresolved. The V gene's germline CDR1 is LGHNA and CDR2 YSLEER. V was pared by 1 base and J by 9 bases, with 13 bases between. This CDR3 contains 14 residues. CDR3 region: CASSQVYPLGEQFF. CDR3 in DNA: TGCGCCAGCAGCCAAGTCTACCCCCTGGGTGAGCAGTTCTTC.

By proportion, this clonotype is medium-sized (0.01 to 0.1%). The V gene is TRBV7-9, the J gene TRBJ1-5; D is uncertain. The CDR3 spans 15 residues. With 1 base removed from V and 6 bases from J, the gap between germline ends came to 13 bases. Germline CDR1 is SEHNR and CDR2 is FQNEAQ (reference sequence). CDR3 residues: CASSLGVSGPQPQHF. The CDR3 nucleotides read TGTGCCAGCAGCTTAGGTGTGTCGGGTCCTCAGCCCCAGCATTTT.

This clonotype was recorded at least ten times. The rearrangement links TRBV29-1 to TRBJ1-1, with 7 bases lining up with TRBD1. This CDR3 comprises 15 residues. Germline V lookup: CDR1 SQVTM, CDR2 ANQGSEA. V gave up 1 base and J gave up 8 bases; unmatched junction bases: 13. The CDR3 here is CSVEAYDRASWEAFF. DNA of the CDR3: TGCAGCGTTGAAGCATACGACAGGGCTTCCTGGGAAGCTTTCTTT.